Listed below are T cell receptor beta chains from one sample, sequenced in a study of OX40 agonist ivuxolimab in advanced cancers. Only in-frame clones appear in the TCRdb table, and some are missing; sequencing was by immunoSEQ multiplex PCR. The table lists approximately 100,000 clones, about 87% of them singletons. Sequenced material: CD4+ or CD8+ T cells sorted from blood, taken in a trial of the OX40 agonist ivuxolimab. The receptor source for this set is an adult with an advanced solid tumor such as melanoma, head and neck, liver or kidney cancer. CDR3s include the opening cysteine and the closing phenylalanine or tryptophan. A D gene is named only where the DNA matches it firmly.

TRBD2	TRBV5-1	TRBJ2-7	CASKPRAGGAVYEQYF	TGCGCCAGCAAACCCAGAGCGGGGGGGGCGGTCTACGAGCAGTACTTC
-	TRBV7-9	TRBJ2-7	CASSLVGTYEQYF	TGTGCCAGCAGCTTAGTGGGGACCTACGAGCAGTACTTC
TRBD1	TRBV13	TRBJ1-6	CASSLGDRGDSPLHF	TGTGCCAGCAGCTTAGGGGACAGGGGCGATTCACCCCTCCACTTT
TRBD2	TRBV5-1	TRBJ2-1	CASSLAGTSGGPSSYNEQFF	TGCGCCAGCAGCTTGGCCGGGACTAGCGGGGGACCGAGCTCCTACAATGAGCAGTTCTTC
TRBD1	TRBV11-2	TRBJ2-5	CASSRTGKETQYF	TGTGCCAGCAGCCGGACAGGGAAAGAGACCCAGTACTTC
-	TRBV19	TRBJ1-1	CASSSQAGGTEAFF	TGTGCCAGTAGTAGTCAGGCGGGGGGTACTGAAGCTTTCTTT
-	TRBV5-4	TRBJ2-3	CASSLTSSTDTQYF	TGTGCCAGCAGCTTAACCTCAAGCACAGATACGCAGTATTTT
-	TRBV7-2	TRBJ1-1	CASSILQGRSTEAFF	TGTGCCAGCAGCATACTACAGGGTAGAAGCACTGAAGCTTTCTTT
-	TRBV7-9	TRBJ2-7	CASSLGRDEQYF	TGTGCCAGCAGCTTGGGCCGGGACGAGCAGTACTTC
TRBD1	TRBV7-2	TRBJ2-2	CASSLVNQGAGELFF	TGTGCCAGCAGCTTAGTTAACCAGGGGGCCGGGGAGCTGTTTTTT